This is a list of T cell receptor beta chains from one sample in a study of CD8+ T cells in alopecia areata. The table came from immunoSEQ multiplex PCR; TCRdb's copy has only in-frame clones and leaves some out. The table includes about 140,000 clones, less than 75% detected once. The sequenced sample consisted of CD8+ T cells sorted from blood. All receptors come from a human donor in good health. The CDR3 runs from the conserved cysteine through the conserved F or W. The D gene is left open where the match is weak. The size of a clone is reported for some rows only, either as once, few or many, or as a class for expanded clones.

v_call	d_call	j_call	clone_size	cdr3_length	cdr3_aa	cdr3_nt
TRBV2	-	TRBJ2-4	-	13	CASSDPIGNIQYF	TGTGCCAGCAGTGACCCGATTGGGAACATTCAGTACTTC
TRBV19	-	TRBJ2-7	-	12	CASSEGRNEQYF	TGTGCCAGTAGTGAGGGGCGGAACGAGCAGTACTTC
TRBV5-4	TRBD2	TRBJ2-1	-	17	CASSGGTLAGTGNEQFF	TGTGCCAGCAGTGGAGGAACTCTAGCGGGAACGGGTAATGAGCAGTTCTTC
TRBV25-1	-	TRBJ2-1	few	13	CASSIGGSNEQFF	TGTGCCAGCAGTATCGGAGGTTCCAATGAGCAGTTCTTC
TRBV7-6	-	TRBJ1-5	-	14	CASSAPGSNQPQHF	TGTGCCAGCTCCGCCCCGGGGAGCAATCAGCCCCAGCATTTT
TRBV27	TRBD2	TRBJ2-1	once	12	CASRGGGNEQFF	TGTGCCAGCAGGGGGGGAGGGAATGAGCAGTTCTTC
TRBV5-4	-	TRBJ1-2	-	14	CASSLRTDSYGYTF	TGTGCCAGCAGCCTCAGGACGGATTCCTATGGCTACACCTTC
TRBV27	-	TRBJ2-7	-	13	CASSHGAHYEQYF	TGTGCCAGCAGTCACGGGGCGCACTACGAGCAGTACTTC
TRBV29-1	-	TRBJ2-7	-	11	CSAVRDYEQYF	TGCAGCGCCGTAAGGGACTACGAGCAGTACTTC
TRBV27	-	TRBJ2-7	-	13	CASSPYSGREQYF	TGTGCCAGCAGTCCCTATTCCGGGCGCGAGCAGTACTTC
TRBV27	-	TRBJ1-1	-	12	CASRLGGGEAFF	TGTGCCAGCAGGTTAGGGGGGGGCGAAGCTTTCTTT
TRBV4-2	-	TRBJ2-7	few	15	CASTEETGTNYEQYF	TGTGCCAGCACAGAAGAGACAGGGACTAACTACGAGCAGTACTTC
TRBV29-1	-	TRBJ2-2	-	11	CSVLVAGELFF	TGCAGCGTTCTTGTGGCCGGGGAGCTGTTTTTT
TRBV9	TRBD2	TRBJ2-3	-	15	CASSLASGSADTQYF	TGTGCCAGCAGCCTCGCTAGCGGGAGCGCAGATACGCAGTATTTT
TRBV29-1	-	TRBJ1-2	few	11	CSVEGRGGYTF	TGCAGCGTTGAAGGAAGGGGAGGCTACACCTTC
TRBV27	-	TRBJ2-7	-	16	CASSLFLGQASYEQYF	TGTGCCAGCAGTTTATTTTTGGGGCAGGCGAGTTACGAGCAGTACTTC
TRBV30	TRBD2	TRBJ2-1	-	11	CAWGTSNEQFF	TGTGCCTGGGGGACTAGCAATGAGCAGTTCTTC
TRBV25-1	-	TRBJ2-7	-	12	CASRDFLEEQYF	TGTGCCAGCAGGGACTTCCTAGAGGAGCAGTACTTC